Here is one T cell receptor beta chain with its context. One end of the junction varies from germline; a read error may be responsible. The length of the CDR3 is 8 residues. CDR1 and CDR2 (germline): LNHDA, SQIVND (reference sequence). Produced via immunoSEQ multiplex PCR; TCRdb's table is partial and in-frame only. The sample yields some 2 million clones, approximately 94% seen once. CD45RO-negative cells were positively selected for CCR7, leaving out terminally differentiated effector memory CD45RA+ cells. This sample was included in a study of shared clonotypes between healthy human individuals. The sequence derives from a man aged 18 to 30 in good health. Sample: naive CD8+ T cells sorted from blood. This chain links TRBV19 with TRBJ1-3, with D tentatively TRBD1 (5 bases). The CDR3 nucleotides are TGCTCGGGGGGCACCATATATTTT. Translating it yields CSGGTIYF.